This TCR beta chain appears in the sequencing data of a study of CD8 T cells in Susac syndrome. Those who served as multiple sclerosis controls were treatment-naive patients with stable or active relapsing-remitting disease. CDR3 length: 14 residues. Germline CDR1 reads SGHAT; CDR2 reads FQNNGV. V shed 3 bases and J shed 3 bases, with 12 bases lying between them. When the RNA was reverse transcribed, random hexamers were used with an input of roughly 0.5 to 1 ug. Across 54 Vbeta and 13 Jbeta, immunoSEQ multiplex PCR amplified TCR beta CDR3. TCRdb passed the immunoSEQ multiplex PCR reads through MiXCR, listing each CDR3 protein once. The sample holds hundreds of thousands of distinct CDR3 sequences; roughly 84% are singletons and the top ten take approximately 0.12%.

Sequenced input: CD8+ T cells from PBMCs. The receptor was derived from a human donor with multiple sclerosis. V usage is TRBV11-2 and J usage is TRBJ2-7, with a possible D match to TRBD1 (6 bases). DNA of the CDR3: TGTGCCAGCAGCTTCGGTAACAGGGACTACGAGCAGTACTTC. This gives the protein CASSFGNRDYEQYF.